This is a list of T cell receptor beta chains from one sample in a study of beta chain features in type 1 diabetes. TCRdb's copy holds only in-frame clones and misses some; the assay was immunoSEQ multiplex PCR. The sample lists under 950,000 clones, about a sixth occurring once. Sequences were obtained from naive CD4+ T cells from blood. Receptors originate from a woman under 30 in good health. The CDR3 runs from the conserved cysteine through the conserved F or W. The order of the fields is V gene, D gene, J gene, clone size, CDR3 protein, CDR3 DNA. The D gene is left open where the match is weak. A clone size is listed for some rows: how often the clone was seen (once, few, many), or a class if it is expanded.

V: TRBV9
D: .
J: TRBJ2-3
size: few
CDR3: CASSVKGSTDTQYF
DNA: TGTGCCAGCAGCGTTAAGGGGAGCACAGATACGCAGTATTTT

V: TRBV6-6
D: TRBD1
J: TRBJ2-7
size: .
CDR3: CASSNRDRGSYEQYF
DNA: TGTGCCAGCAGTAACCGGGACAGGGGATCCTACGAGCAGTACTTC

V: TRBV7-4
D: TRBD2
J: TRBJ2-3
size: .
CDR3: CASSAKIRLAGSTDTQYF
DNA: TGTGCCAGCAGCGCAAAGATAAGACTAGCGGGAAGCACAGATACGCAGTATTTT

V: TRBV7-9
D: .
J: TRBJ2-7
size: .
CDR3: CASSLGGALNSEQYF
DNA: TGTGCCAGCAGCTTAGGTGGCGCCCTGAACTCCGAGCAGTACTTC

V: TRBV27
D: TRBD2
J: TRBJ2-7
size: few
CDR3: CASSRLAGYEQYF
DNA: TGTGCCAGCAGTAGGCTAGCGGGATACGAGCAGTACTTC

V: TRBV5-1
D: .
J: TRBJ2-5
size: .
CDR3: CASSRDRYQETQYF
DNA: TGCGCCAGCAGCCGTGACAGGTACCAAGAGACCCAGTACTTC

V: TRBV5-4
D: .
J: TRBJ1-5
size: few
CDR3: CASSLGPWDNQPQHF
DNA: TGTGCCAGCAGCTTGGGCCCATGGGACAATCAGCCCCAGCATTTT

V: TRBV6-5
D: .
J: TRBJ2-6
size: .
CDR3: CASSSPGSGANVLTF
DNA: TGTGCCAGCAGTTCCCCAGGGTCCGGGGCCAACGTCCTGACTTTC

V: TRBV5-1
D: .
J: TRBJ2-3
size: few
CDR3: CASSFSNTNTQYF
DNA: TGCGCCAGCAGCTTCTCCAACACCAATACGCAGTATTTT

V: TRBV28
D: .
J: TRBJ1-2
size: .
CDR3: CASSLRQYGYTF
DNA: TGTGCCAGCAGTTTACGTCAGTATGGCTACACCTTC

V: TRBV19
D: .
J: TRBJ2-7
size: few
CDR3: CASREGFEQYF
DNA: TGTGCCAGTAGAGAAGGTTTCGAGCAGTACTTC

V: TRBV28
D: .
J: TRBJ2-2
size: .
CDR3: CASSLGGRPKNTGELFF
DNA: TGTGCCAGCAGTTTAGGAGGGAGACCTAAGAACACCGGGGAGCTGTTTTTT

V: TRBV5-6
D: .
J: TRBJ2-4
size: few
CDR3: CASSLFWRVGRAKNIQYF
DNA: TGTGCCAGCAGCTTGTTCTGGAGGGTTGGTAGGGCCAAAAACATTCAGTACTTC

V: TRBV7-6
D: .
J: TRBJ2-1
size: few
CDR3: CASSYGPGTPTYNEQFF
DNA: TGTGCCAGCAGCTATGGCCCTGGGACCCCGACCTACAATGAGCAGTTCTTC

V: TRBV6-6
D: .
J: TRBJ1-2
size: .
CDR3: CASSNQHGKGYGYTF
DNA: TGTGCCAGCAGCAATCAACATGGAAAGGGTTATGGCTACACCTTC

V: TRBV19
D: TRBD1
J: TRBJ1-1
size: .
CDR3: CASSYRQGSNTEAFF
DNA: TGTGCCAGTAGTTATCGACAGGGGAGTAACACTGAAGCTTTCTTT

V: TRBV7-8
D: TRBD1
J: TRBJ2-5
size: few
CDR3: CASSSGRTGKETQYF
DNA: TGTGCCAGCAGCTCAGGGAGGACAGGGAAAGAGACCCAGTACTTC

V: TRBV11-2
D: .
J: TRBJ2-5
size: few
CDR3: CASSRDGQETQYF
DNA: TGTGCCAGCAGTCGGGACGGCCAAGAGACCCAGTACTTC

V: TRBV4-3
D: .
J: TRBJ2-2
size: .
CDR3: CASSQGTGELFF
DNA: TGCGCCAGCAGCCAAGGGACCGGCGAGCTGTTTTTT

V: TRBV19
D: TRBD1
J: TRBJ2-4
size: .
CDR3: CASSPEATGGDNIQYF
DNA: TGTGCCAGTAGTCCAGAGGCTACAGGGGGCGATAACATTCAGTACTTC

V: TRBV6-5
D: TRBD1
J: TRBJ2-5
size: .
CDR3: CASSWTGEGETQYF
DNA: TGTGCCAGCAGTTGGACAGGAGAGGGGGAGACCCAGTACTTC

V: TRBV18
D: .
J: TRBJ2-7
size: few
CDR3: CASSPSAQAYEQYF
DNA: TGTGCCAGCTCACCATCAGCACAAGCCTACGAGCAGTACTTC

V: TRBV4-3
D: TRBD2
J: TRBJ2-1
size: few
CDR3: CASRVTSGNYNEQFF
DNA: TGCGCCAGCAGGGTTACTAGCGGGAACTACAATGAGCAGTTCTTC

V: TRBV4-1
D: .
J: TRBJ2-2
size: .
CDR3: CASSQEGHRRKGGELFF
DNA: TGCGCCAGCAGCCAAGAAGGTCACAGGAGGAAGGGCGGGGAGCTGTTTTTT

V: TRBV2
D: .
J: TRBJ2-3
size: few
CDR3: CASSYVSDTQYF
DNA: TGTGCCAGCAGTTACGTGAGTGATACGCAGTATTTT

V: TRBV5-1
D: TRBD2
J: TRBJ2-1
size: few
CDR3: CASSFSLAGGGYEQFF
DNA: TGCGCCAGCAGCTTCTCGCTAGCGGGAGGTGGCTATGAGCAGTTCTTC

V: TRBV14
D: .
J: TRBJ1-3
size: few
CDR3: CASSGQGFEFGNTIYF
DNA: TGTGCCAGCAGCGGTCAAGGATTCGAGTTCGGAAACACCATATATTTT

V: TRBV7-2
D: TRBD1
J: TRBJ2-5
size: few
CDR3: CASSMDRGHVETQYF
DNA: TGTGCCAGCAGCATGGACAGGGGGCATGTGGAGACCCAGTACTTC

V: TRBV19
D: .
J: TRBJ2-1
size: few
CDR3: CASGIAVPNEQFF
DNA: TGTGCCAGTGGGATAGCGGTTCCCAATGAGCAGTTCTTC

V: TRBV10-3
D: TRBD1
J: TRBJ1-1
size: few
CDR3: CAISRTGDTEAFF
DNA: TGTGCCATCAGTCGGACAGGGGATACTGAAGCTTTCTTT

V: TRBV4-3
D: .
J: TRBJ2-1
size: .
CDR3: CASSLQDGYNEQFF
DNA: TGCGCCAGCAGCCTTCAGGACGGCTACAATGAGCAGTTCTTC

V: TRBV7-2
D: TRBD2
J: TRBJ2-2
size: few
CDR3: CASSLAGTSGRRTGELFF
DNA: TGTGCCAGCAGCTTAGCAGGGACTAGCGGGCGACGCACCGGGGAGCTGTTTTTT

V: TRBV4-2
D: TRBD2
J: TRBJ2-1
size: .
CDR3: CASSQEGPGTSGDNEQFF
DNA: TGTGCCAGCAGCCAAGAAGGACCCGGGACTAGCGGTGACAATGAGCAGTTCTTC

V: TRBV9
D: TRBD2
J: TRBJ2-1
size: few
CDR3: CASSASGRPYNEQFF
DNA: TGTGCCAGCAGCGCGAGCGGGAGGCCCTACAATGAGCAGTTCTTC

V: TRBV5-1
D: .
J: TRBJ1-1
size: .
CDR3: CASSLMRSTEAFF
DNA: TGCGCCAGCAGCTTGATGCGGAGCACTGAAGCTTTCTTT

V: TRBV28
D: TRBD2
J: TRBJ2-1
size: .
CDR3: CASSLIGTSGSNEQFF
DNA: TGTGCCAGCAGTTTAATTGGGACTAGCGGGAGTAATGAGCAGTTCTTC

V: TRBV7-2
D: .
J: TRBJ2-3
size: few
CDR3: CASSPPLRGLDRSQYF
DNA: TGTGCCAGCAGTCCTCCCCTGCGGGGCCTCGATCGTTCGCAGTATTTT

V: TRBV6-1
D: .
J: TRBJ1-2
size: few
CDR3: CASSVRELLYGYTF
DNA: TGTGCCAGCAGTGTTAGGGAATTGCTCTATGGCTACACCTTC

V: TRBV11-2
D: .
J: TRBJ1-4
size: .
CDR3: CASSLIRGRQEKLFF
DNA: TGTGCCAGCAGCTTGATCCGGGGACGTCAGGAAAAACTGTTTTTT

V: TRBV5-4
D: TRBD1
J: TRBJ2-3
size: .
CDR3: CASSFPQGATDTQYF
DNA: TGTGCCAGCAGCTTCCCTCAGGGGGCAACAGATACGCAGTATTTT

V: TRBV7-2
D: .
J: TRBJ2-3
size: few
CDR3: CASSSLDTQYF
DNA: TGTGCCAGCAGCTCCCTGGATACGCAGTATTTT